The clone carrying this T cell receptor (beta chain) occurred once. Its antigen is still unknown. TCRdb re-called clones via MiXCR from the PCR reads. The table includes 10,000 to 13,000 clones, more than 35% detected once. Before thyroid surgery, none of the patients had received any treatment. The data belong to a study of metastatic and nonmetastatic thyroid tumors. Broader study findings: The reported finding was significantly higher TCR beta diversity in malignant thyroid tumors relative to benign nodules, in blood and tumor.

Germline-derived CDR1 and CDR2 are GTSNPN and SVGIG (reference sequence). V shed 3 bases and J shed 10 bases, with 16 bases lying between them. The CDR3 covers 14 residues. Sequencing was done on a sample of tumor tissue. The chain links TRBV30 to TRBJ1-6, with D perhaps matching TRBD1 (5 bases). The TCR originated in a female donor with papillary thyroid cancer or a benign thyroid nodule (not recorded which). Some clones in this sample may be carry-over from other donors' samples. CDR3 DNA sequence: TGTGCCTGGAGCCCCCCAGGGTACAGCTCACCCCTCCACTTT. Its protein product is CAWSPPGYSSPLHF.